Here is one T cell receptor (beta chain) with its context. It lacks a known antigen. Per-base qualities were not stored, and no clone one base away is much larger. The trial excluded patients who had a history of autoimmune disease or were on systemic immunosuppression. Peripheral blood for TCR sequencing was collected from all dose cohorts at baseline, on cycle 4 day 1, and on cycle 7 day 1. The samples were drawn from a first-in-human, open-label, multicenter phase I dose-escalation trial of ivuxolimab. The trial enrolled adults with locally advanced or metastatic head and neck squamous cell, hepatocellular, melanoma or renal cell carcinoma. Before TCR sequencing, CD4+ T cells and CD8+ T cells from peripheral blood were sorted into separate populations. Genomic DNA was isolated from the sorted cells so that the TCRbeta CDR3 region could be sequenced. The immunoSEQ Assay was used to sequence the TCRbeta CDR3 regions. The immuneACCESS repertoire file appears here via TCRdb, limited to in-frame rearrangements. These files lack a portion of the clones; in checked studies, under half of the deficit traces to unresolved V genes, and the cause of the others is not known. The sample data list 50,000 to 65,000 clones, and around 88% of these were observed just once. The top ten clones comprise roughly 0.79% of the sample.

The sample originates from a study of OX40 agonist ivuxolimab in advanced cancers. Regarding the complete study: Ivuxolimab was an agonistic, fully human IgG2 monoclonal antibody directed against OX40 (CD134), a costimulatory receptor. Intravenous ivuxolimab was administered to patients every 2 weeks at six dose levels: 0.01, 0.1, 0.3, 1.5, 3 and 10 mg/kg. Of the roughly 54 patients in dose escalation, around 20 had hepatocellular carcinoma, some 15 had melanoma, 9 had renal cell carcinoma and 9 had head and neck cancer. In the dose-escalation cohort, 65% to 90% of patients were male, and the mean age was about 55 years, with a range of roughly 23 to 85. Prior anti-PD-1, anti-PD-L1 or anti-CTLA-4 therapy was permitted, and checkpoint inhibitors had been received by less than 45% of dose-escalation patients. Three dose-escalation patients achieved partial responses, one with hepatocellular carcinoma and two with cutaneous melanoma. The purpose of peripheral TCRbeta sequencing was to test whether ivuxolimab changed TCR sequence diversity and led to clonal T-cell expansion. The paper reports the monotherapy dose-escalation portion (N ≈ 52 patients) of the phase I ivuxolimab trial. Overall study results and their limits: Low levels of normalized T-cell clonal expansion were also seen in some patients who did not respond. Partial responders in the 0.1-3.0 mg/kg groups had among the lowest normalized peripheral clonal expansion, especially among CD8+ T cells. After ivuxolimab, expanded clones were on average more numerous among CD8+ T cells than among CD4+ T cells. Clonal expansion of both CD4+ and CD8+ blood T cells was observed from baseline to week 6 at doses 0.1 to 3.0 mg/kg. Which antigens the clonally expanded peripheral T cells were specific for was not determined.

The germline V gene yields SGHTA for CDR1 and FQGNSA for CDR2. The CDR3 spans 16 residues, from the cysteine through the phenylalanine. The read is trimmed to its CDR3 DNA, 48 bases read in frame from base 1. V drops 6 bases and J drops 1 base, leaving 16 bases in between. This receptor was obtained from an adult with an advanced solid tumor such as melanoma, head and neck, liver or kidney cancer. The chain employs TRBV7-2 and TRBJ2-1; TRBD2 is perhaps the D gene, given 5 matching bases. The sample consisted of CD4+ or CD8+ T cells sorted from blood, taken in a trial of the OX40 agonist ivuxolimab. The nucleotide sequence is given as TGTGCCAGCAGGGGAGAGACCGGCCGTTCCTACAATGAGCAGTTCTTC. This sequence encodes CASRGETGRSYNEQFF.